Listed below are T cell receptor beta chains from one sample, sequenced in a study of blood T cell repertoires in COVID-19. This table comes from immunoSEQ multiplex PCR, and its TCRdb copy is limited to in-frame clones, with some not included. The sample shows roughly 200,000 clones, over 75% of them seen only once. The specimen sequenced was PBMCs or T cells enriched from blood (not recorded which). The source of these receptors is a man between 35 and 55 years old who had recovered from COVID-19. The CDR3 runs from the conserved cysteine through the conserved F or W. The D gene is left open where the match is weak. A clone size is listed for some rows: how often the clone was seen (once, few, many), or a class if it is expanded.

j_call d_call clone_size v_call cdr3_nt cdr3_aa
TRBJ1-1 TRBD1 - TRBV4-1 TGCGCCAGCAGCCAACCCGACAGGGGGACTGAAGCTTTCTTT CASSQPDRGTEAFF
TRBJ1-2 TRBD1 - TRBV29-1 TGCAGCGTCCCAGGGGAAAAGGGGGCCCTCTATGGCTACACCTTC CSVPGEKGALYGYTF
TRBJ2-5 - - TRBV7-2 TGTGCCAGCAGCTTAGGGGAAGGACTATACCAAGAGACCCAGTACTTC CASSLGEGLYQETQYF
TRBJ1-1 - - TRBV2 TGTGCCAGCAGTGAACGGAAGAATCGGGGGACTGAAGCTTTCTTT CASSERKNRGTEAFF
TRBJ2-4 - - TRBV3-1/TRBV3-2 TGTGCCAGCAGCCACCTCAGGCCCGGGGTGGCCAAAAACATTCAGTACTTC CASSHLRPGVAKNIQYF
TRBJ1-4 - - TRBV21-1 TGTGCCAGCAGCAATGCGTGCCCGGGACAGAGGAATGAAAAACTGTTTTTT CASSNACPGQRNEKLFF
TRBJ1-4 TRBD1 - TRBV5-6 TGTGCCAGCAGCCCGACAGGGGCCTCAAATGAAAAACTGTTTTTT CASSPTGASNEKLFF
TRBJ2-2 - - TRBV3-1/TRBV3-2 TGTGCCAGCAGCCTTGACAGACGCACCGGGGAGCTGTTTTTT CASSLDRRTGELFF
TRBJ2-3 TRBD2 - TRBV27 TGTGCCAGCAGCAGGAACCTAGCGGGAGTGACAGATACGCAGTATTTT CASSRNLAGVTDTQYF
TRBJ2-2 - - TRBV7-9 TGTGCCAGCAGAAACCGGGGAACGAACACCGGGGAGCTGTTTTTT CASRNRGTNTGELFF
TRBJ1-2 - - TRBV5-6 TGTGCCAGCAGGTCGGCGGCCACGCCCTATGGCTACACCTTC CASRSAATPYGYTF
TRBJ2-2 - - TRBV5-1 TGCGCCAGCAGCTTGGGCGGCACCGGGGAGCTGTTTTTT CASSLGGTGELFF
TRBJ1-1 - - TRBV5-5 TGTGCCAGCAGCTTGCTATTGAGAGCTTTCTTT CASSLLLRAFF
TRBJ1-1 - - TRBV18 TGTGCCAGCTCCCCCGGGACTGAAGCTTTCTTT CASSPGTEAFF
TRBJ2-7 - - TRBV11-1 TGTGCCAGCAGCTTAGGAGGGCCCTACGAGCAGTACTTC CASSLGGPYEQYF
TRBJ2-3 TRBD2 - TRBV24-1 TGTGCCACCAGTGATGTTAGCGGGAGCCTCTTCACAGATACGCAGTATTTT CATSDVSGSLFTDTQYF
TRBJ1-2 - - TRBV5-5 TGTGCCAGCAGCTTGCCGAGCTTTGGGCGTGGCTACACCTTC CASSLPSFGRGYTF
TRBJ1-1 - few TRBV19 TGTGCCAGTAGTTCGAGCAGGGGTGGGCGGACTGAAGCTTTCTTT CASSSSRGGRTEAFF
TRBJ1-1 - few TRBV5-1 TGCGCCAGCAGCTTCCAGGGCGTTGAGACTGAAGCTTTCTTT CASSFQGVETEAFF
TRBJ1-5 - - TRBV7-3 TGTGCCAGCAGCTACTTAGGGGCCCAACTCGGCAATCAGCCCCAGCATTTT CASSYLGAQLGNQPQHF
TRBJ2-3 - - TRBV18 TGTGCCAGCTCACCTTCGAACGGGGTCACAGATACGCAGTATTTT CASSPSNGVTDTQYF
TRBJ2-1 - - TRBV5-1 TGCGCCAGCAGCTGGCGCGGCCCTAGGGGCAATGAGCAGTTCTTC CASSWRGPRGNEQFF
TRBJ1-6 TRBD1 once TRBV4-1 TGCGCCAGCAGCCAAGGACCGGGACAGGGGAATTCACCCCTCCACTTT CASSQGPGQGNSPLHF
TRBJ2-2 - - TRBV27 TGTGCCAGCAGTTTATCCGTCACCGGGGAGCTGTTTTTT CASSLSVTGELFF
TRBJ2-3 - - TRBV11-2 TGTGCCAGCAGGTCTAGGCTAGCCAGCACAGATACGCAGTATTTT CASRSRLASTDTQYF
TRBJ1-1 - - TRBV13 TGTGCCAGCAGCTTTGGGGCAGGGGTGAACACTGAAGCTTTCTTT CASSFGAGVNTEAFF
TRBJ2-3 TRBD2 many TRBV5-1 TGCGCCAGCAGCAGCGGGGGCCGTTCCACAGATACGCAGTATTTT CASSSGGRSTDTQYF
TRBJ2-7 - - TRBV5-1 TGCGCCAGCAGCTTGGCTGAGGTAATCAGCGAGCAGTACTTC CASSLAEVISEQYF
TRBJ2-3 - - TRBV5-6 TGTGCCAGCAGCTTCGGTAGCACAGATACGCAGTATTTT CASSFGSTDTQYF
TRBJ1-2 - once TRBV2 TGTGCCAGCGCCCAGTTCTATGGCTACACCTTC CASAQFYGYTF
TRBJ2-3 TRBD2 - TRBV4-1 TGCGCCAGCAGCCAAGATTATGCTAGCGGGCTCACAGATACGCAGTATTTT CASSQDYASGLTDTQYF
TRBJ1-4 - - TRBV28 TGTGCCAGCAGTTTTGTAACAGGTTCTAATGAAAAACTGTTTTTT CASSFVTGSNEKLFF
TRBJ2-7 - - TRBV6-5 TGTGCCAGCAGTTATTCGACAGGTTCTTCCTACGAGCAGTACTTC CASSYSTGSSYEQYF
TRBJ1-4 - few TRBV7-9 TGTGCCAGCAGCTCACCCGAGTCAGGGTTTGGAGAAAAACTGTTTTTT CASSSPESGFGEKLFF
TRBJ2-1 TRBD1 - TRBV6-5 TGTGCCAGCAGTTTATCAGGGGGCGGGTTGATCTTC CASSLSGGGLIF
TRBJ2-1 TRBD1 many TRBV5-1 TGCGCCAGCAGCTCAGGACAGGATTACAATGAGCAGTTCTTC CASSSGQDYNEQFF
TRBJ1-1 TRBD1 - TRBV6-5 TGTGCCAGCAGCAAAAGGACAGGCGGCTCTGAAGCTTTCTTT CASSKRTGGSEAFF
TRBJ2-7 TRBD2 - TRBV12-3/TRBV12-4 TGTGCCAGCAGTTTGGGGGGGGAGCAGTACTTC CASSLGGEQYF
TRBJ1-4 - - TRBV7-9 TGTGCCAGCAGCTCGAACAGCCCTCGGGAAAAACTGTTTTTT CASSSNSPREKLFF
TRBJ1-5 - - TRBV21-1 TGTGCCAGCAGCCACCTCCGACGGGGGGATCAGCCCCAGCATTTT CASSHLRRGDQPQHF
TRBJ2-3 - - TRBV9 TGTGCCAGCAGCGTTGCCAACAGGCGCACAGATACGCAGTATTTT CASSVANRRTDTQYF
TRBJ2-4 - once TRBV19 TGTGCCAGTAGTACCCAGAGGGCAGCCACCCTAGCCAAAAACATTCAGTACTTC CASSTQRAATLAKNIQYF
TRBJ2-5 - - TRBV5-1 TGCGCCAGCAGCTTTGAACCGGGGGAGACCCAGTACTTC CASSFEPGETQYF
TRBJ2-3 - few TRBV9 TGTGCCAGCAGCGTGGGAGACTCCGCCACGCAGTATTTT CASSVGDSATQYF
TRBJ1-5 TRBD1 - TRBV5-1 TGCGCCAGCAGCTTAACAGGGGAGCATCAGCCCCAGCATTTT CASSLTGEHQPQHF
TRBJ1-6 - - TRBV19 TGTGCCAGTAGTATAGACCCTACCAGGGTTAATTCACCCCTCCACTTT CASSIDPTRVNSPLHF
TRBJ1-5 - once TRBV18 TGTGCCAGCTCACCGGGGGGGCGCAATCAGCCCCAGCATTTT CASSPGGRNQPQHF
TRBJ1-6 TRBD1 - TRBV19 TGTGCCAGTAGTCCCGGGACAGGGGGCACGACACCCCTCCACTTT CASSPGTGGTTPLHF
TRBJ2-1 TRBD2 - TRBV5-1 TGCGCCAGCGCCGCCAACGGGGGGGCCGGCTATGAGCAGTTCTTC CASAANGGAGYEQFF
TRBJ2-7 - - TRBV7-6 TGTGCCAGCAGCCCACCGATTTATGGGAGCTCCTACGAGCAGTACTTC CASSPPIYGSSYEQYF
TRBJ1-2 - - TRBV6-6 TGTGCCAGCAGTATGAGCGGCTACACCTTC CASSMSGYTF
TRBJ2-2 - - TRBV30 TGTGCCTCCCGGGGGACAGCGAACACCGGGGAGCTGTTTTTT CASRGTANTGELFF
TRBJ1-2 - few TRBV3-1/TRBV3-2 TGTGCCAGCAGCCCGGACAGTTCCTATGGCTACACCTTC CASSPDSSYGYTF
TRBJ2-7 - - TRBV7-9 TGTGCCAGCAGCTCGCACTCAGCGCGAGGCCCCTACGAGCAGTACTTC CASSSHSARGPYEQYF
TRBJ2-7 - - TRBV30 TGTGCCTGGAGCGCCGGGACATTAGGTCGGGAGCAGTACTTC CAWSAGTLGREQYF
TRBJ1-6 - - TRBV18 TGTGCCAGCTCACTACAAGGCGGGGAGGCAAATTCACCCCTCCACTTT CASSLQGGEANSPLHF
TRBJ1-3 TRBD1 - TRBV9 TGTGCCAGCAGCTTCGACGACAGGGGATCTTCTGGAAACACCATATATTTT CASSFDDRGSSGNTIYF
TRBJ1-1 - - TRBV18 TGTGCCAGCTCACCACCCCGGGGGGAGGTACGGGTCACTGAAGCTTTCTTT CASSPPRGEVRVTEAFF
TRBJ1-2 TRBD1 few TRBV3-1/TRBV3-2 TGTGCCAGCAGAGGGACAGGGGGCGAACTCTATGGCTACACCTTC CASRGTGGELYGYTF
TRBJ1-5 - - TRBV21-1 TGTGCCAGCAGCCGTCGACAGGGGCTCTGCAATCAGCCCCAGCATTTT CASSRRQGLCNQPQHF